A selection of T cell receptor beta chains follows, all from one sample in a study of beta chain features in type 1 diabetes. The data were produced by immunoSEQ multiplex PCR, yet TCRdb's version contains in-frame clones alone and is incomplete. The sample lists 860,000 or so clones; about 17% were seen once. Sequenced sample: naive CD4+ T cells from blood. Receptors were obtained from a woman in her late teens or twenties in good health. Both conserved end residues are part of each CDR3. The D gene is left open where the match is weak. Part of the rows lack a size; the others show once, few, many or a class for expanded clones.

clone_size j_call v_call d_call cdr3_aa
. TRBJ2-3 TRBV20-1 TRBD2 CSAQRLAGQYF
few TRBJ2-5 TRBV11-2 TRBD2 CASASGTSGEETQYF
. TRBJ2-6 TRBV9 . CASSVVPMANVLTF
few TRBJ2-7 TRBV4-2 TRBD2 CASSQATAGTSLYEQYF
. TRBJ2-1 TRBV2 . CASLTMVAYNEQFF
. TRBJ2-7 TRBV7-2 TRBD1 CASSRTRQGVSYEQYF
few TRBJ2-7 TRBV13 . CASSLGYAYEQYF
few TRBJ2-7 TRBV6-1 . CASSEVRQYF
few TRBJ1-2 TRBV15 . CATSRAPGQRYTF
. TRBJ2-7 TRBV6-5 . CASSYSRQYSEQYF
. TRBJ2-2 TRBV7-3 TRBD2 CASSLGLAETGELFF
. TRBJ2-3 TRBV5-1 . CASSQEAGAPDTQYF
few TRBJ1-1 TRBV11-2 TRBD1 CASSRDRNTEAFF
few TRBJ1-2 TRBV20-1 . CSATTVDGYTF
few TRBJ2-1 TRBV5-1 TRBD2 CASSPSPALAGGSYNEQFF
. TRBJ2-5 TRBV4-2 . CASSQDPRRRVGETQYF
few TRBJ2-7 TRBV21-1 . CASSKGLQVTWQYF
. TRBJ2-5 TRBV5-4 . CASSPRATGRKTQYF
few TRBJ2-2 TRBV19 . CASSIGRFTTGELFF
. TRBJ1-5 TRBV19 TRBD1 CASRKGQGSLVDQPQHF
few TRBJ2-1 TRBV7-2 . CASSLYSDGEQFF
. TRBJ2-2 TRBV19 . CASSTGPGGELFF
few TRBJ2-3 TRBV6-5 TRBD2 CASSRLAGRTDTQYF
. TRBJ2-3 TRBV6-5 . CASGSGDTQYF
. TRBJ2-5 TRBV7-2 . CASSLRATQETQYF
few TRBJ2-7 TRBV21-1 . CASSKARTGVDEQYF
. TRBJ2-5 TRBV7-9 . CASSPAVGETQYF
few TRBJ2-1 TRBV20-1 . CSARGSNEQFF
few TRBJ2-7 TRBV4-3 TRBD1 CASSQGLGQGYEQYF
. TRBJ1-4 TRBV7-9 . CASSLRGGEKLFF
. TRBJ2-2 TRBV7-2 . CASSLTQTNTGELFF
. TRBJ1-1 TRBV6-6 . CASNRGRNTEAFF
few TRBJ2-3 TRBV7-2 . CASSDPGRRVASDTQYF
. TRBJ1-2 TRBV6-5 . CASSYRDGNYGYTF
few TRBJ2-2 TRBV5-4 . CASSLAGGPNTGELFF
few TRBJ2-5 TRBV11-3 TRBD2 CASSFGTREKGETQYF
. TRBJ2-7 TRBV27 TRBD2 CASRLAGGTSYEQYF
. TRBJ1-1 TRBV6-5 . CASSPGGPRIEAFF
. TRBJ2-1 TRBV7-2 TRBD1 CASSQTGTGDEQFF
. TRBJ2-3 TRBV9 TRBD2 CASSVGGTSDTQYF
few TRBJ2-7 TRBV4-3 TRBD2 CASSLGLAGPYEQYF
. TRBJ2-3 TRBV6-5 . CASRAGQARDTQYF
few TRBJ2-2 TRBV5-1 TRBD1 CASSEGQGTGELFF
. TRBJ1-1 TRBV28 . CASSFKARVAFF
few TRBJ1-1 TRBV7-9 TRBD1 CASSSSIHRGNTEAFF
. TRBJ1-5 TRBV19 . CASSRGDRPQPQHF
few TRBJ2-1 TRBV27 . CASSSEWGEQFF
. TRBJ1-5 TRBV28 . CASTARDQPQHF
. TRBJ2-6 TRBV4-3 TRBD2 CASSQSSGRVSGANVLTF
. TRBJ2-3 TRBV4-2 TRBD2 CASSRRLAGQVDTQYF
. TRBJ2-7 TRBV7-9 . CASSLVAGFNSEQYF
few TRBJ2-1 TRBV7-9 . CASSLASDPSNEQFF
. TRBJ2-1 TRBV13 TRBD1 CASSSWTGINEQFF
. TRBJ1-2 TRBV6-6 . CASSHGGSVYGYTF
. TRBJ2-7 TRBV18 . CASSPEVTYEQYF
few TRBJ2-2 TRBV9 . CASSVVGGTGELFF
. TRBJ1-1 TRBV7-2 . CASSFWVEMNTEAFF
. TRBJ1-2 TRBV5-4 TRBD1 CASSRILETGDYGYTF
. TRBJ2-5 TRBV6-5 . CASSYGKRGETQYF